Following are 16 T cell receptor beta chains from one sample sequenced in a study of T cells in Graves' hyperthyroidism and ophthalmopathy (dated by TCRdb to 2018 to 2020). The library was prepared using multiplex PCR. The listed sequencing device is Illumina HiSeq 2000. The TCR beta CDR3 regions were amplified from RNA transcripts. The TCR CDR3 was subjected to a first round of RT-PCR using the HTBI primer set and the Qiagen OneStep RT-PCR kit. TCRdb reanalyzed the raw reads on its own, using fastp at Q25 for trimming and MiXCR for clone calling, and kept in-frame beta chains. Every CDR3 protein is listed once, alongside the most common genes and DNA of its rows. The sample yields hundreds of thousands of distinct CDR3 sequences; nearly 20% were counted once. The leading ten clones occupy 47% of the sample. The sample was blood. These receptors originate from a man in his forties with Graves' ophthalmopathy.

In its sample, this clonotype was seen many times. The chain employs TRBV7-8 and TRBJ1-5, with D perhaps TRBD1 (5 bases). The CDR3 runs to 15 residues. Germline V gene lookup returns CDR1 SGHVS and CDR2 FQNEAQ. With 1 base removed from V and 9 bases from J, the gap between germline ends came to 16 bases. The CDR3 loop is CASSLGEQGQWPQHF. The DNA for the CDR3 is TGTGCCAGCAGCTTAGGGGAGCAGGGCCAGTGGCCCCAGCATTTT.

This clonotype was picked up many times. The genes are TRBV27 and TRBJ2-7; no reliable D call. The germline V gene encodes CDR1 MNHEY and CDR2 SMNVEV (reference sequence). V lost 2 bases and J lost 6, with 17 bases in between. The CDR3 has 15 amino acids. This CDR3 reads CASSLQVGSSGEQYF. The CDR3, as DNA: TGTGCCAGCAGTTTACAGGTGGGCAGCTCGGGCGAGCAGTACTTC.

In its sample, this clonotype was seen a few times. The chain links TRBV5-8 to TRBJ2-2, with 11 bases identical to TRBD2. CDR1 is SGHTS, CDR2 YDEGEE, per germline. This CDR3 comprises 15 residues. The J segment lost 5 bases and the V segment lost 6 bases, leaving 6 bases of the junction unmatched. The CDR3 is CASILAGGRTGELFF. The CDR3 bases are TGTGCCAGCATTCTAGCGGGGGGCCGGACCGGGGAGCTGTTTTTT.

This clonotype was seen repeatedly, ten times or more. This rearrangement joins TRBV5-1 to TRBJ1-1; unclear D gene. This CDR3 is built from 17 residues. The germline V gene has CDR1 SGHRS and CDR2 YFSETQ. V lost 0 bases to trimming and J lost 1 base, with 16 bases between them. The CDR3 DNA reads as TGCGCCAGCAGCTTGGGTGTAGGCGGACGCTGGAACACTGAAGCTTTCTTT. Its translation is CASSLGVGGRWNTEAFF. Based on the CDR3 plus reference TRBV5-1 and TRBJ1-1, the full variable domain is KAGVTQTPRYLIKTRGQQVTLSCSPISGHRSVSWYQQTPGQGLQFLFEYFSETQRNKGNFPGRFSGRQFSNSRSEMNVSTLELGDSALYLCASSLGVGGRWNTEAFFGQGTRLTVV.

In this sample, this clonotype turned up a few times. The rearrangement joins TRBV29-1 to TRBJ1-2, with no clear D. Germline V CDR1 and CDR2: SQVTM, ANQGSEA. The CDR3 extends over 11 amino acids. Trimming removed 5 bases from V and 2 bases from J, with 6 bases in between. This CDR3 reads CSVRENYGYTF. The CDR3 DNA reads TGCAGCGTTCGGGAGAACTATGGCTACACCTTC.

This clonotype was seen many times. The chain joins TRBV20-1 to TRBJ2-3; maybe TRBD2 (5 bases). This CDR3 region has 15 residues. Germline CDR1 DFQATT, CDR2 SNEGSKA (reference sequence). Trimming removed 7 bases at V and 0 bases at J, with 17 bases between. The CDR3 DNA sequence: TGCAGTGTTGCGGACTCCCAATCTAGCACAGATACGCAGTATTTT. It specifies CSVADSQSSTDTQYF.

This clonotype came up many times. The chain recombines TRBV7-2 with TRBJ2-1; D uncertain. V was pared by 4 bases and J by 10 bases, with 11 bases between. Germline assignment: CDR1 SGHTA and CDR2 FQGNSA. CDR3 length: 12 amino acids. The CDR3 here is CASSWKMVEQFF. DNA of the CDR3: TGTGCCAGCAGCTGGAAAATGGTCGAGCAGTTCTTC.

This clonotype was counted only a few times. The rearrangement joins TRBV24-1 to TRBJ2-1; TRBD2 matches at 10 bases. Germline CDR1 is KGHDR and CDR2 is SFDVKD. This CDR3 has 16 amino acids. V shed 3 bases, J shed 9 bases, and the junction held 10 bases outside the gene matches. CDR3 nucleotide sequence: TGTGCCACCAGTGATGCAGCGGGAGGGCCCTCGGGTGAGCAGTTCTTC. The encoded protein is CATSDAAGGPSGEQFF.

The genes are TRBV7-9 and TRBJ1-2; D not certain. There are 16 residues in the CDR3. V was pared by 1 base and J by 8 bases, with 20 bases between. Germline CDR1 SEHNR, CDR2 FQNEAQ (reference sequence). The CDR3 nucleotides read TGTGCCAGCAGCTTAGATATCTTGACCGGCCTGGGGGGCTACACCTTC. It is translated as CASSLDILTGLGGYTF.

On this clonotype itself: One base away lies a much larger clone, so this may be a sequencing read error. This chain joins TRBV28 and TRBJ2-4; D possibly corresponds to TRBD2 (5 bases). Per the germline V gene, CDR1 is MDHEN and CDR2 is SYDVKM. The CDR3 is 16 residues long. Trimming pared 6 bases from V and 2 bases from J, leaving 17 bases between. The CDR3 nucleotides read TGTGCCAGCAGCCCAGCTAGCTCTTTAACCAAAAACATTCAGTACTTC. It translates to CASSPASSLTKNIQYF. The entire variable domain, with the rest obtained from reference TRBV28 and TRBJ2-4, is as follows: DVKVTQSSRYLVKRTGEKVFLECVQDMDHENMFWYRQDPGLGLRLIYFSYDVKMKEKGDIPEGYSVSREKKERFSLILESASTNQTSMYLCASSPASSLTKNIQYFGAGTRLSVL.

This clonotype was observed at least ten times. V gene TRBV5-1 combines with J gene TRBJ2-7; TRBD1 is a possible D gene (6 bases). Germline CDR1 SGHRS, CDR2 YFSETQ. V was trimmed by 3 bases and J by 2 bases, leaving 15 bases between them. The length of the CDR3 is 15 residues. The CDR3 region is CASSSTGHKTYEQYF. CDR3 DNA sequence: TGCGCCAGCAGCTCTACAGGGCACAAAACCTACGAGCAGTACTTC.

This clonotype was observed many times. The rearrangement uses TRBV3-1 and TRBJ2-1; D not certain. The V end lost 2 bases, the J end lost 0 bases, and 11 bases lay between the germline ends. CDR1 and CDR2 from the germline V gene are LGHDT and YNNKEL (reference sequence). The CDR3 runs 16 residues. The CDR3 loop is CASSQHPGNSYNEQFF. CDR3 nucleotides: TGTGCCAGCAGCCAACACCCCGGAAACTCCTACAATGAGCAGTTCTTC.

This sequence joins TRBV6-6 and TRBJ2-7; D remains unclear. Germline lookup yields CDR1 MNHNY and CDR2 SVGAGI (reference sequence). The germline V and J ends were trimmed by 2 bases and 2 bases, with 10 bases remaining between them. CDR3 length equals 14 residues. As DNA, the CDR3 is TGTGCCAGCAGTTACGAACTTGCAACCTACGAGCAGTACTTC. This sequence encodes CASSYELATYEQYF.

This chain uses TRBV5-6 with TRBJ1-2; 9 positions match TRBD1. Germline V gives CDR1 SGHDT, CDR2 YYEEEE. J lost 2 bases, V lost 2 bases, and 7 bases had no gene match. This CDR3 is built from 16 residues. Here the CDR3 DNA reads TGTGCCAGCAGCTTCCGCCGGACAGGGGTAAACTATGGCTACACCTTC. Translated: CASSFRRTGVNYGYTF.

The V gene is TRBV20-1, the J gene TRBJ2-3; TRBD2 matches 9 bases. Germline V lookup: CDR1 DFQATT, CDR2 SNEGSKA (reference sequence). V was pared by 4 bases and J by 0 bases, with 8 bases of the junction left unmatched. The CDR3 extends over 16 amino acids. CDR3 protein: CSATLLRGGSTDTQYF. The CDR3 DNA follows: TGCAGTGCTACCCTTTTGCGGGGGGGTAGCACAGATACGCAGTATTTT.

The chain combines TRBV10-3 with TRBJ2-2, with 14 positions matching TRBD2. Trimming took 7 bases from V and 5 from J; bases not matched to a gene: 12. This CDR3 contains 18 residues. Germline V gene data show CDR1 as ENHRY and CDR2 as SYGVKD. The CDR3, as DNA: TGTGCCATCACCGCGACTAGCGGGAGGGCCCTCGGAACCGGGGAGCTGTTTTTT. This codes for CAITATSGRALGTGELFF.